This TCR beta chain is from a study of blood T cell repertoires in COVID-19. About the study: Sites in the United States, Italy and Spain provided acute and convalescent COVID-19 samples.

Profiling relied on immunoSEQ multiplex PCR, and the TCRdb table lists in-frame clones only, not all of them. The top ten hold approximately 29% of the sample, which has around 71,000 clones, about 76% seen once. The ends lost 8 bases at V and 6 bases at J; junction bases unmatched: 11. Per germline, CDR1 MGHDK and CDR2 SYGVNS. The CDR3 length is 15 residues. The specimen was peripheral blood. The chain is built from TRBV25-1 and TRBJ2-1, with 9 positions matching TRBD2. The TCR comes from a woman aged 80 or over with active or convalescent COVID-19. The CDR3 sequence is CASSFRASGANEQFF. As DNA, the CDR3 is TGTGCCAGCTCCTTTCGGGCTAGCGGGGCCAATGAGCAGTTCTTC.